These T cell receptor beta chains were read from a single sample in a study of PD-L1 blockade in urothelial cancer. TCRdb's copy holds only in-frame clones and misses some; the assay was immunoSEQ multiplex PCR. The sample carries roughly 45,000 clones, roughly 85% recorded once. This material consisted of PBMCs, taken around atezolizumab (anti-PD-L1) treatment. All receptors derive from a man aged 55-75 years with urothelial cancer. CDR3s leave out the opening cysteine and the closing phenylalanine or tryptophan. Each record gives: V gene, clone size, J gene, CDR3 protein. Not all rows give a size; the values are once, few, many and, for expanded clones, a class.

v_call: TRBV7-9; clone_size: NA; j_call: TRBJ2-3; cdr3_aa: ASSPSGGASDTQY
v_call: TRBV25-1; clone_size: NA; j_call: TRBJ1-2; cdr3_aa: ASSGPGTGTNYGYT
v_call: TRBV4-3; clone_size: NA; j_call: TRBJ2-3; cdr3_aa: ASSPSGGAGTQY
v_call: TRBV4-1; clone_size: NA; j_call: TRBJ1-2; cdr3_aa: ASSQDSAGGFYGYT
v_call: TRBV6-5; clone_size: NA; j_call: TRBJ1-4; cdr3_aa: ASSRGTTNEKLF
v_call: TRBV19; clone_size: once; j_call: TRBJ1-2; cdr3_aa: ASSMALTVNYGYT
v_call: TRBV2; clone_size: NA; j_call: TRBJ1-4; cdr3_aa: ASSEAGRRVEKLF
v_call: TRBV2; clone_size: few; j_call: TRBJ1-5; cdr3_aa: ASSDLGGAQH
v_call: TRBV29-1; clone_size: once; j_call: TRBJ2-1; cdr3_aa: SVGTSGGAEEQF
v_call: TRBV18; clone_size: NA; j_call: TRBJ1-5; cdr3_aa: ASSQQGSNQPQH
v_call: TRBV4-1; clone_size: NA; j_call: TRBJ2-4; cdr3_aa: ASSPFTSGGDIAKNIQY
v_call: TRBV13; clone_size: NA; j_call: TRBJ2-3; cdr3_aa: ASSSSTSGGTDTQY
v_call: TRBV4-2; clone_size: NA; j_call: TRBJ1-4; cdr3_aa: ASSPRGGGVNEKLF
v_call: TRBV7-2; clone_size: NA; j_call: TRBJ1-5; cdr3_aa: ASSLGQGNQPQH
v_call: TRBV18; clone_size: NA; j_call: TRBJ1-1; cdr3_aa: ASTYQGIGMNTEAF
v_call: TRBV5-5; clone_size: few; j_call: TRBJ1-1; cdr3_aa: ASSFIGYDEAF
v_call: TRBV10-2; clone_size: NA; j_call: TRBJ1-5; cdr3_aa: ASRGGGGQGSIQH
v_call: TRBV6-5; clone_size: NA; j_call: TRBJ2-1; cdr3_aa: ATQGQGAFGEQF
v_call: TRBV6-5; clone_size: NA; j_call: TRBJ2-7; cdr3_aa: ASRSQGRGTYEQY
v_call: TRBV7-9; clone_size: NA; j_call: TRBJ1-1; cdr3_aa: ASSFRDRGRTEAF
v_call: TRBV7-9; clone_size: NA; j_call: TRBJ2-3; cdr3_aa: ASSLGTGVISDTQY
v_call: TRBV7-3; clone_size: NA; j_call: TRBJ1-6; cdr3_aa: ASSLGLNNSPLH
v_call: TRBV9; clone_size: once; j_call: TRBJ1-1; cdr3_aa: ASSVVSGANTEAF
v_call: TRBV5-6; clone_size: NA; j_call: TRBJ2-2; cdr3_aa: ASSLDQGTGELF
v_call: TRBV11-3; clone_size: NA; j_call: TRBJ2-2; cdr3_aa: ASSPGTGGGGIGELF
v_call: TRBV11-3; clone_size: NA; j_call: TRBJ2-2; cdr3_aa: ASSPRAGQGAVPGELF
v_call: TRBV9; clone_size: NA; j_call: TRBJ2-1; cdr3_aa: ASSVSTSSYNEQF
v_call: TRBV28; clone_size: NA; j_call: TRBJ2-1; cdr3_aa: ASSVSGGGYNEQF